A selection of T cell receptor beta chains follows, all from one sample in a study of CD8+CD57+ T cells in acquired aplastic anemia. TCRdb independently ran MiXCR on the reads; one entry per CDR3 protein. The table includes 130,000 or so distinct CDR3 sequences, approximately 50% detected once. Sample: sorted CD4+, CD8+, or CD8+CD57+ T cells (not recorded which) from PBMCs. These TCRs come from a human donor with aplastic anemia. Both conserved end residues are part of each CDR3. The D gene is left open where the match is weak. Part of the rows lack a size; the others show once, few, many or a class for expanded clones.

CDR3nt: TGTGCCAGCAGTGGGGAGGCAGATACGCAGTATTTT; CDR3aa: CASSGEADTQYF; d_gene: .; j_gene: TRBJ2-3; v_gene: TRBV2; abundance: .
CDR3nt: TGTGCCAGCAGCCCTGGGAGTGTGGGAAACATTCAGTACTTC; CDR3aa: CASSPGSVGNIQYF; d_gene: .; j_gene: TRBJ2-4; v_gene: TRBV16; abundance: many
CDR3nt: TGTGCCAGCAGTTACCACCCCGGGGAGCTGTTTTTT; CDR3aa: CASSYHPGELFF; d_gene: .; j_gene: TRBJ2-2; v_gene: TRBV6-5; abundance: few
CDR3nt: TGTACCAGCAGCATCAGCGTCTATAATTCACCCCTCCACTTT; CDR3aa: CTSSISVYNSPLHF; d_gene: .; j_gene: TRBJ1-6; v_gene: TRBV7-6; abundance: .
CDR3nt: TGTGCCAGCAGCCAAGTAACCTTAGGAGGGACTGAAGCTTTCTTT; CDR3aa: CASSQVTLGGTEAFF; d_gene: .; j_gene: TRBJ1-1; v_gene: TRBV3-1; abundance: .
CDR3nt: TGTGCCAGCAGCTTAGCCACAGGGGGCCACGAGCAGTACTTC; CDR3aa: CASSLATGGHEQYF; d_gene: TRBD1; j_gene: TRBJ2-7; v_gene: TRBV7-2; abundance: .
CDR3nt: TGTGCCAGCAGCCCACAGGGGGGGCGGCAATCCTACGAGCAGTACTTC; CDR3aa: CASSPQGGRQSYEQYF; d_gene: .; j_gene: TRBJ2-7; v_gene: TRBV25-1; abundance: few
CDR3nt: TGTGCCATCAGTGTGACAGGATCCTACGAGCAGTACTTC; CDR3aa: CAISVTGSYEQYF; d_gene: .; j_gene: TRBJ2-7; v_gene: TRBV10-3; abundance: .
CDR3nt: TGCAGTGCTAGTGGACAGGTCGGGGCTTTCTTT; CDR3aa: CSASGQVGAFF; d_gene: TRBD1; j_gene: TRBJ1-1; v_gene: TRBV20-1; abundance: .
CDR3nt: TGTGCCAGCAGTTTGACCCGGGGCGCAGCTGAAGCTTTCTTT; CDR3aa: CASSLTRGAAEAFF; d_gene: .; j_gene: TRBJ1-1; v_gene: TRBV12-3/TRBV12-4; abundance: .
CDR3nt: TGTGCCAGCAGTTACGGGGTACAGTACTACGAGCAGTACTTC; CDR3aa: CASSYGVQYYEQYF; d_gene: .; j_gene: TRBJ2-7; v_gene: TRBV6-5; abundance: .
CDR3nt: TGTGCCAGCAGCTTAGGACCCCGGCTAGCGGAGTCTGTGGATACGCAGTATTTT; CDR3aa: CASSLGPRLAESVDTQYF; d_gene: TRBD2; j_gene: TRBJ2-3; v_gene: TRBV7-4; abundance: .
CDR3nt: TGTGCCAGCAGCTTGGCGGCTAGCGGGGCAGATACGCAGTATTTT; CDR3aa: CASSLAASGADTQYF; d_gene: TRBD2; j_gene: TRBJ2-3; v_gene: TRBV5-5; abundance: .
CDR3nt: TGTGCCACCAGTGAAGGGACAGGGGACTATGGCTACACCTTC; CDR3aa: CATSEGTGDYGYTF; d_gene: TRBD1; j_gene: TRBJ1-2; v_gene: TRBV24-1; abundance: few
CDR3nt: TGTGCCACCAGTGATTCCAATCAGCCCCAGCATTTT; CDR3aa: CATSDSNQPQHF; d_gene: .; j_gene: TRBJ1-5; v_gene: TRBV24-1; abundance: .
CDR3nt: TGTGCCAGCAGCGCCACCGGGACTATCACTTACGAGCAGTACTTC; CDR3aa: CASSATGTITYEQYF; d_gene: TRBD2; j_gene: TRBJ2-7; v_gene: TRBV7-2; abundance: .
CDR3nt: TGTGCCACCAGCAGAGATCAGGGACGTAGAAATGAGCAGTTCTTC; CDR3aa: CATSRDQGRRNEQFF; d_gene: .; j_gene: TRBJ2-1; v_gene: TRBV15; abundance: .
CDR3nt: TGTGCCACCAGTGATTCAAATAACGTGGAGCAGTACTTC; CDR3aa: CATSDSNNVEQYF; d_gene: .; j_gene: TRBJ2-7; v_gene: TRBV24-1; abundance: many
CDR3nt: TGCAGTGCCCTTGGGACAGGTCCTTCTGGAAACACCATATATTTT; CDR3aa: CSALGTGPSGNTIYF; d_gene: TRBD1; j_gene: TRBJ1-3; v_gene: TRBV20-1; abundance: .
CDR3nt: TGTGCCAGCAGCCAAGAGCTTTATAGCAATCAGCCCCAGCATTTT; CDR3aa: CASSQELYSNQPQHF; d_gene: .; j_gene: TRBJ1-5; v_gene: TRBV3-1; abundance: few
CDR3nt: TGCGCCAGCAGCGGCCCCGGGACAGGGGTCGAGCAGTACTTC; CDR3aa: CASSGPGTGVEQYF; d_gene: TRBD1; j_gene: TRBJ2-7; v_gene: TRBV4-1; abundance: many
CDR3nt: TGCAGCGTTACTCAGCATACGCAGTATTTT; CDR3aa: CSVTQHTQYF; d_gene: .; j_gene: TRBJ2-3; v_gene: TRBV29-1; abundance: few
CDR3nt: TGTGCCATCAGTGAGAAAATGTCAGGAGGGATTACAATAGCCAAAAACATTCAGTACTTC; CDR3aa: CAISEKMSGGITIAKNIQYF; d_gene: .; j_gene: TRBJ2-4; v_gene: TRBV10-3; abundance: many
CDR3nt: TGTGCCAGCAGCTTCCGAAGGGACTACGAGCAGTACTTC; CDR3aa: CASSFRRDYEQYF; d_gene: .; j_gene: TRBJ2-7; v_gene: TRBV2; abundance: .
CDR3nt: TGCAGCGTTGAAGAAGTTGCCGGGGGGGAGCAGTACTTC; CDR3aa: CSVEEVAGGEQYF; d_gene: TRBD2; j_gene: TRBJ2-5; v_gene: TRBV29-1; abundance: .
CDR3nt: TGTGCCAGCAGCTCCGGGGGCGGCGAGCAGTACTTC; CDR3aa: CASSSGGGEQYF; d_gene: .; j_gene: TRBJ2-7; v_gene: TRBV7-2; abundance: many
CDR3nt: TGTGCCAGCAGCTTAGGGCTAGCGGGAGGGAACACAGATACGCAGTATTTT; CDR3aa: CASSLGLAGGNTDTQYF; d_gene: TRBD2; j_gene: TRBJ2-3; v_gene: TRBV11-1; abundance: .
CDR3nt: TGTGCCAGTAGCCCTACTAGCGCCTCCTACAATGAGCAGTTCTTC; CDR3aa: CASSPTSASYNEQFF; d_gene: TRBD2; j_gene: TRBJ2-1; v_gene: TRBV12-3/TRBV12-4; abundance: .
CDR3nt: TGTGCCAGCACCCCGACGGAGGATGCGCCTAATGAAAAACTGTTTTTT; CDR3aa: CASTPTEDAPNEKLFF; d_gene: .; j_gene: TRBJ1-4; v_gene: TRBV7-4; abundance: .
CDR3nt: TGCGCCAGCAGCTTGGGGTTGGATAGCAATCAGCCCCAGCATTTT; CDR3aa: CASSLGLDSNQPQHF; d_gene: .; j_gene: TRBJ1-5; v_gene: TRBV5-1; abundance: .
CDR3nt: TGTGCCAGCAGAGGAGGGCACAGCTCCGGGGCCAACGTCCTGACTTTC; CDR3aa: CASRGGHSSGANVLTF; d_gene: .; j_gene: TRBJ2-6; v_gene: TRBV2; abundance: .
CDR3nt: TGCGCCAGCAGCCAAGATAGGAGGACTGAAGCTTTCTTT; CDR3aa: CASSQDRRTEAFF; d_gene: .; j_gene: TRBJ1-1; v_gene: TRBV4-1; abundance: many
CDR3nt: TGTGCCAGCAGCCCCCCCCGGTCTGCCCAAGAGACCCAGTACTTC; CDR3aa: CASSPPRSAQETQYF; d_gene: .; j_gene: TRBJ2-5; v_gene: TRBV14; abundance: .
CDR3nt: TGTGCCAGCATTAGGGACAGGGTGGGATACAATGAGCAGTTCTTC; CDR3aa: CASIRDRVGYNEQFF; d_gene: TRBD1; j_gene: TRBJ2-1; v_gene: TRBV11-1; abundance: .
CDR3nt: TGCGCCAGCAGCTTGGGCGGGGGACCTCTAGGTACGCAGTATTTT; CDR3aa: CASSLGGGPLGTQYF; d_gene: TRBD2; j_gene: TRBJ2-3; v_gene: TRBV5-1; abundance: .
CDR3nt: TGCAGCGTTGAACGGACGAGCGGGCTTCATTACGAGCAGTACTTC; CDR3aa: CSVERTSGLHYEQYF; d_gene: .; j_gene: TRBJ2-7; v_gene: TRBV29-1; abundance: .
CDR3nt: TGTGCCACCAGTGATTTAGGGGGTACCGGGGAGCTGTTTTTT; CDR3aa: CATSDLGGTGELFF; d_gene: .; j_gene: TRBJ2-2; v_gene: TRBV24-1; abundance: .
CDR3nt: TGTGCCAGCAACGGAAAGGGGGGCTACGAGCAGTACTTC; CDR3aa: CASNGKGGYEQYF; d_gene: .; j_gene: TRBJ2-7; v_gene: TRBV7-9; abundance: .
CDR3nt: TGTGCCACCAGCAGAGGGATAGAAAGTAATTCACCCCTCCACTTT; CDR3aa: CATSRGIESNSPLHF; d_gene: .; j_gene: TRBJ1-6; v_gene: TRBV15; abundance: few
CDR3nt: TGTGCCAGCAGCATCAGGGGGGGGGAGCTGTTTTTT; CDR3aa: CASSIRGGELFF; d_gene: TRBD1; j_gene: TRBJ2-2; v_gene: TRBV13; abundance: .
CDR3nt: TGCGCCAGCAGTGACCCCACGGTCCAAAGCTCTGGAAACACCATATATTTT; CDR3aa: CASSDPTVQSSGNTIYF; d_gene: .; j_gene: TRBJ1-3; v_gene: TRBV25-1; abundance: .
CDR3nt: TGTGCCAGCCTGGAGCAGAACACTGAAGCTTTCTTT; CDR3aa: CASLEQNTEAFF; d_gene: .; j_gene: TRBJ1-1; v_gene: TRBV25-1; abundance: .
CDR3nt: TGTGCCAGCAGCTTAGCCGGGGGTCCTCGAGAGACCCAGTACTTC; CDR3aa: CASSLAGGPRETQYF; d_gene: .; j_gene: TRBJ2-5; v_gene: TRBV7-2; abundance: many
CDR3nt: TGTGCCAGCAACTGGGGCAATCAGCCCCAGCATTTT; CDR3aa: CASNWGNQPQHF; d_gene: .; j_gene: TRBJ1-5; v_gene: TRBV2; abundance: many
CDR3nt: TGCAGCGTTGATCCACAGGGGGCTCGTAACTATGGCTACACCTTC; CDR3aa: CSVDPQGARNYGYTF; d_gene: TRBD1; j_gene: TRBJ1-2; v_gene: TRBV29-1; abundance: .
CDR3nt: TGTGCCAGCAGCTTAGAAAGGAAGGTTGGTGGGCTGTTTTTT; CDR3aa: CASSLERKVGGLFF; d_gene: .; j_gene: TRBJ2-2; v_gene: TRBV7-8; abundance: many
CDR3nt: TGTGCCAGTAGTATCGGTCAGGGGGGAAGTTGGCCCCAGCATTTT; CDR3aa: CASSIGQGGSWPQHF; d_gene: TRBD1; j_gene: TRBJ1-5; v_gene: TRBV19; abundance: .
CDR3nt: TGTGCCAGCAGTTCCGGACAGGGGGGAATGAACACTGAAGCTTTCTTT; CDR3aa: CASSSGQGGMNTEAFF; d_gene: TRBD1; j_gene: TRBJ1-1; v_gene: TRBV7-6; abundance: .
CDR3nt: TGTGCCACCAGCAGAGAGGAAGGGGATGGCTACACCTTC; CDR3aa: CATSREEGDGYTF; d_gene: .; j_gene: TRBJ1-2; v_gene: TRBV15; abundance: .
CDR3nt: TGTGCCACCAGTGTGGGACAGACCTACGGGCAGTACTTC; CDR3aa: CATSVGQTYGQYF; d_gene: TRBD1; j_gene: TRBJ2-7; v_gene: TRBV24-1; abundance: .
CDR3nt: TGCGCCAGCAGCTTGGGGCAGGGCGAACAGCCCCAGCATTTT; CDR3aa: CASSLGQGEQPQHF; d_gene: .; j_gene: TRBJ1-5; v_gene: TRBV5-1; abundance: .
CDR3nt: TGTGCCAGTACAACAGGGCCCCTCTATGGCTACACCTTC; CDR3aa: CASTTGPLYGYTF; d_gene: .; j_gene: TRBJ1-2; v_gene: TRBV19; abundance: .
CDR3nt: TGTGCCACCAGCGCGGCAGGGGCTATAGATACGCAGTATTTT; CDR3aa: CATSAAGAIDTQYF; d_gene: .; j_gene: TRBJ2-3; v_gene: TRBV15; abundance: .
CDR3nt: TGTGCCACCAGTGAGTCAGATACGCAGTATTTT; CDR3aa: CATSESDTQYF; d_gene: .; j_gene: TRBJ2-3; v_gene: TRBV10-3; abundance: .
CDR3nt: TGTGCCAGCAGTGAGGGACAGGGCGGCTACGAGCATTTT; CDR3aa: CASSEGQGGYEHF; d_gene: TRBD1; j_gene: TRBJ1-5; v_gene: TRBV2; abundance: .
CDR3nt: TGTGCCACCAGTGAATTACAGGGAATTCAGCCCCAGCATTTT; CDR3aa: CATSELQGIQPQHF; d_gene: .; j_gene: TRBJ1-5; v_gene: TRBV24-1; abundance: .
CDR3nt: TGCAGTGCATCAGCGGGGGGGGAAGATACGCAGTATTTT; CDR3aa: CSASAGGEDTQYF; d_gene: TRBD2; j_gene: TRBJ2-3; v_gene: TRBV20-1; abundance: .
CDR3nt: TGCAGTGCTAGATGGCCCGTGGGGGGGAGCCACCCCCTCTCCTACAATGAGCAGTTCTTC; CDR3aa: CSARWPVGGSHPLSYNEQFF; d_gene: TRBD2; j_gene: TRBJ2-1; v_gene: TRBV20-1; abundance: many
CDR3nt: TGTGCCAGGACGACAGGGGAAGCAGATACGCAGTATTTT; CDR3aa: CARTTGEADTQYF; d_gene: TRBD1; j_gene: TRBJ2-3; v_gene: TRBV2; abundance: .
CDR3nt: TGTGCCAGCAGTGGAGCGCGGGAGGGCGAGCAGTACTTC; CDR3aa: CASSGAREGEQYF; d_gene: TRBD2; j_gene: TRBJ2-7; v_gene: TRBV2; abundance: .